The 32 T cell receptor beta chains below all came from one sample that was sequenced in a study of T cell responses to AZD1222 COVID-19 vaccine. Method: immunoSEQ multiplex PCR; TCRdb's copy keeps in-frame clones and lacks some. The profile covers about 90,000 clones, with around 87% appearing a single time and 9.5% to 13% taken by the ten largest. The sequencing here drew on peripheral blood, taken 28 days after the second AZD1222 dose. These TCRs come from an adult who received the AZD1222 COVID-19 vaccine.

The chain has TRBV7-2 and TRBJ2-1; 7 bases map to TRBD1. The trim removed 2 bases at V and 0 bases at J, leaving 7 bases unmatched. Germline lookup yields CDR1 SGHTA and CDR2 FQGNSA. This CDR3 spans 17 amino acids. CDR3: CASSLLAGGSSYNEQFF. The CDR3 nucleotides are TGTGCCAGCAGCTTATTGGCAGGGGGTAGCTCCTACAATGAGCAGTTCTTC.

The chain recombines TRBV7-9 with TRBJ2-1, with TRBD2 matching 12 bases. V was clipped by 5 bases and J by 4 bases; unmatched bases: 6. Germline V lookup: CDR1 SEHNR, CDR2 FQNEAQ (reference sequence). The CDR3 is 16 residues long. The CDR3 sequence: CASSPLTSGSYNEQFF. For the CDR3, the DNA is TGTGCCAGCAGCCCCTTGACTAGCGGGAGTTACAATGAGCAGTTCTTC.

The V and J genes are TRBV19 and TRBJ1-6, with D perhaps matching TRBD1 (5 bases). The germline gives CDR1 LNHDA, CDR2 SQIVND (reference sequence). Trimming took 9 bases from V and 7 from J, leaving 19 bases between them. The CDR3 runs to 15 residues. The CDR3 DNA reads TGTGCCAGCTCTCCGGGACGGCAAACGAATTCACCCCTCCACTTT. It specifies CASSPGRQTNSPLHF.

This clone has a handful of counts. The V and J genes are TRBV10-2 and TRBJ1-5; 8 bases agree with TRBD1. The CDR3 is made up of 15 amino acids. V shed 7 bases, J shed 6 bases, and the junction held 11 bases outside the gene matches. Germline values: CDR1 WSHSY, CDR2 SAAADI. CDR3 in amino acids: CASKSTGEGRQPQHF. The CDR3 nucleotides are TGCGCCAGCAAATCGACAGGGGAGGGTCGTCAGCCCCAGCATTTT.

The V call is TRBV2, the J call TRBJ1-2; weak D call: TRBD1 (5 bases). The CDR3 is 14 residues long. CDR1 and CDR2 from the germline V gene are SNHLY and FYNNEI. The V end lost 6 bases, the J end lost 4 bases, and 15 bases lay between the germline ends. The CDR3: CASRPEQGIYGYTF. As DNA, the CDR3 is TGTGCCAGCAGGCCCGAGCAGGGAATCTATGGCTACACCTTC.

This chain links TRBV7-2 with TRBJ1-1; D unresolved. The CDR3 extends over 14 amino acids. CDR1 and CDR2 from the germline V gene are SGHTA and FQGNSA. Trimming stripped 0 bases from V and 1 base from J, with 6 bases between. Here the CDR3 reads CASSLARENTEAFF. The CDR3 nucleotides are TGTGCCAGCAGCTTAGCGCGTGAGAACACTGAAGCTTTCTTT.

The chain carries TRBV28 and TRBJ2-1; 7 positions agree with TRBD2. V was clipped by 5 bases and J by 3 bases; unmatched bases: 4. Germline V gives CDR1 MDHEN, CDR2 SYDVKM. The CDR3 covers 14 residues. The DNA for the CDR3 is TGTGCCAGCAGTCCCCGGGACTACTACAATGAGCAGTTCTTC. Protein product: CASSPRDYYNEQFF. The complete variable domain, with remaining parts taken from reference TRBV28 and TRBJ2-1, reads DVKVTQSSRYLVKRTGEKVFLECVQDMDHENMFWYRQDPGLGLRLIYFSYDVKMKEKGDIPEGYSVSREKKERFSLILESASTNQTSMYLCASSPRDYYNEQFFGPGTRLTVL.

This chain connects TRBV5-6 to TRBJ2-5; 8 nucleotides line up with TRBD1. The CDR3 sequence is 14 residues long. V trimming: 1 base; J trimming: 5 bases; junction bases outside the gene matches: 4. CDR1 and CDR2 from the germline V gene are SGHDT and YYEEEE. The CDR3 bases are TGTGCCAGCAGCTTGCGGACAGGGAGGGAGACCCAGTACTTC. It specifies CASSLRTGRETQYF.

This sequence joins TRBV30 and TRBJ2-1; D unresolved. The CDR3 loop spans 14 amino acids. The V end was cut by 4 bases, the J end by 6 bases, with 16 bases between. The germline V gene encodes CDR1 GTSNPN and CDR2 SVGIG (reference sequence). CDR3 nucleotide sequence: TGTGCCTGGAAACCATTAGACAAGATCAATGAGCAGTTCTTC. Encoded protein: CAWKPLDKINEQFF.

The genes are TRBV11-2 and TRBJ1-6; 9 nucleotides agree with TRBD1. The V gene's germline CDR1 is SGHAT and CDR2 FQNNGV. This CDR3 is 15 amino acids long. Germline trimming cut 1 base from V and 8 bases from J; bases unmatched to any gene: 3. The CDR3, as DNA: TGTGCCAGCAGCTTAGCCGGGACAGGGCATTCACCCCTCCACTTT. Its protein product is CASSLAGTGHSPLHF.

The V and J genes are TRBV7-8 and TRBJ1-2, with D possibly being TRBD1 (5 bases). V was cut by 2 bases and J by 2 bases, with 15 bases left in between. The V gene's germline CDR1 is SGHVS and CDR2 FQNEAQ. The CDR3 has 16 residues. In DNA, the CDR3 is TGTGCCAGCAGCTTACTTGGGGCCCGGCCAAACTATGGCTACACCTTC. It translates to CASSLLGARPNYGYTF.

The CDR3 here is CSALLGPIMALRGYTF. The CDR3 region has the DNA TGCAGCGCCTTACTCGGTCCCATCATGGCGTTAAGGGGCTACACCTTC. The chain uses TRBV29-1 and TRBJ1-2; D not resolved. The germline gives CDR1 SQVTM, CDR2 ANQGSEA. V shed 7 bases and J shed 8 bases, with 29 bases lying between them. This CDR3 has 16 amino acids. The whole variable domain, filled in from reference TRBV29-1 and TRBJ1-2, reads SAVISQKPSRDICQRGTSLTIQCQVDSQVTMMFWYRQQPGQSLTLIATANQGSEATYESGFVIDKFPISRPNLTFSTLTVSNMSPEDSSIYLCSALLGPIMALRGYTFGSGTRLTVV.

This clone is a singleton in its sample. This chain uses TRBV28 with TRBJ2-3; 8 bases match TRBD2. Losses at the gene ends were 2 bases for V and 3 bases for J; bases not matched to a gene: 1. CDR1 and CDR2 (germline): MDHEN, SYDVKM. The CDR3 runs 14 residues. CDR3: CASSLGLATDTQYF. CDR3 nucleotide sequence: TGTGCCAGCAGTTTAGGACTAGCAACAGATACGCAGTATTTT.

V and J are TRBV6-5 and TRBJ2-5, with 7 bases aligning to TRBD1. The trim removed 5 bases at V and 4 bases at J, leaving 4 bases unmatched. This CDR3 contains 13 residues. CDR1 and CDR2 from the germline V gene are MNHEY and SVGAGI. The CDR3 DNA sequence: TGTGCCAGCAGTCTACAGGGGTCAGAGACCCAGTACTTC. Protein: CASSLQGSETQYF.

V usage is TRBV25-1 and J usage is TRBJ2-7; D unclear. The CDR3 sequence is 13 residues long. CDR1 is MGHDK, CDR2 SYGVNS, per germline. Trimming cost V 6 bases and J 0 bases, with 9 bases left between them. In DNA, the CDR3 is TGTGCCAGCAGGGCAGGCGGCTCCTACGAGCAGTACTTC. This translates into CASRAGGSYEQYF.

The chain is built from TRBV6-5 and TRBJ2-7; 9 bases align to TRBD1. This CDR3 region has 14 residues. Germline assignment: CDR1 MNHEY and CDR2 SVGAGI. V gave up 6 bases and J gave up 3 bases; unmatched junction bases: 6. This CDR3 is CASSPGGQGYEQYF. The CDR3 DNA reads TGTGCCAGCAGCCCCGGGGGACAGGGCTACGAGCAGTACTTC.

The genes are TRBV5-1 and TRBJ2-3; D is possibly TRBD1 or TRBD2 (5 bases each). This CDR3 spans 18 amino acids. V lost 3 bases and J 3 bases, leaving 23 bases between the germline ends. CDR1 is SGHRS and CDR2 is YFSETQ in the germline V gene. CDR3: CASSSKPDRGWGTDTQYF. The CDR3 region has the DNA TGCGCCAGCAGCTCCAAACCCGACAGAGGGTGGGGAACAGATACGCAGTATTTT.

The chain links TRBV7-9 to TRBJ1-1, with D uncertain. CDR1 SEHNR and CDR2 FQNEAQ come from the germline V gene (reference sequence). Deletions cut 3 bases from V and 5 bases from J, with 13 bases between. The CDR3 sequence is 14 residues long. The CDR3 loop is CASSFGGVRTEAFF. The CDR3, as DNA: TGTGCCAGCAGCTTTGGCGGGGTAAGGACTGAAGCTTTCTTT.

The chain is built from TRBV3-1 (or the pseudogene TRBV3-2) and TRBJ2-7, with 10 bases fitting TRBD2. In germline, CDR1 is LGHDT, CDR2 YNNKEL (reference sequence). The CDR3 runs 17 residues. Germline trimming cut 1 base from V and 2 bases from J; bases unmatched to any gene: 8. CDR3 protein: CASSQGFSGRIPYEQYF. DNA of the CDR3: TGTGCCAGCAGCCAAGGGTTTAGCGGGAGGATTCCCTACGAGCAGTACTTC.

The CDR3 DNA reads as TGTGCCAGCAGTCTTACGGTATCCTACGAGCAGTACTTC. Translating it yields CASSLTVSYEQYF. V and J are TRBV6-5 and TRBJ2-7; no clear D. Trimming removed 5 bases from V and 1 base from J, with 9 bases in between. The CDR3 is 13 residues long. The germline V gene encodes CDR1 MNHEY and CDR2 SVGAGI.

A single count supports this clone. The chain couples TRBV27 to TRBJ2-6; 14 bases line up with TRBD2. The germline V gene encodes CDR1 MNHEY and CDR2 SMNVEV (reference sequence). Trimming took 4 bases from V and 3 from J; bases not matched to a gene: 5. The length of the CDR3 is 18 residues. DNA of the CDR3: TGTGCCAGCAGTTCCTGGGGACTAGCGGGAGATGGGGCCAACGTCCTGACTTTC. As protein: CASSSWGLAGDGANVLTF.

This clone was counted once. The chain recombines TRBV11-3 with TRBJ2-7; 9 nucleotides match TRBD2. The CDR3 totals 14 residues. Germline CDR1 and CDR2: SGHNT and YENEEA. The V segment lost 4 bases and the J segment 5 bases; nucleotides outside the gene matches: 6. The CDR3 is CASSSWSGGNEQYF. CDR3 DNA sequence: TGTGCCAGCAGCTCTTGGAGCGGGGGGAACGAGCAGTACTTC.

This clone was counted once. The chain couples TRBV29-1 to TRBJ2-6, with D uncertain. This CDR3 is 12 amino acids long. Germline V gene sequence: CDR1 SQVTM, CDR2 ANQGSEA. Between the trimmed V and J ends, which lost 5 bases and 0 bases, there was a span of 2 bases. The CDR3 DNA sequence: TGCAGCGTTCACTCTGGGGCCAACGTCCTGACTTTC. Protein sequence: CSVHSGANVLTF.

The chain links TRBV7-2 to TRBJ1-3, with D possibly TRBD1 on 5 matching bases. Germline CDR1 and CDR2: SGHTA and FQGNSA. There are 13 residues in the CDR3. Trimming removed 3 bases from V and 5 bases from J, with 8 bases in between. In DNA, the CDR3 is TGTGCCAGCAGCTTGACAGAGAGAAACACCATATATTTT. Protein sequence: CASSLTERNTIYF. Drawing the rest from reference TRBV7-2 and TRBJ1-3, the complete variable domain is GAGVSQSPSNKVTEKGKDVELRCDPISGHTALYWYRQSLGQGLEFLIYFQGNSAPDKSGLPSDRFSAERTGGSVSTLTIQRTQQEDSAVYLCASSLTERNTIYFGEGSWLTVV.

This clone appeared a single time. The V gene is TRBV10-2, the J gene TRBJ1-2; no clear D. The CDR3 totals 15 residues. Germline CDR1 reads WSHSY; CDR2 reads SAAADI. V was pared by 2 bases and J by 6 bases, with 16 bases between. As DNA, the CDR3 is TGCGCCAGCAGTGAGGGGGTCAACCGCCTCAATGGCTACACCTTC. Translated: CASSEGVNRLNGYTF.

The rearrangement links TRBV7-8 to TRBJ1-1; TRBD1 might be the D (5 bases). Trimming removed 2 bases from V and 1 base from J, with 17 bases in between. The CDR3 is made up of 17 amino acids. The V gene's germline CDR1 is SGHVS and CDR2 FQNEAQ. DNA for the CDR3: TGTGCCAGCAGCTTACTGGGGGGGAGTCCGGCGAACACTGAAGCTTTCTTT. Residues: CASSLLGGSPANTEAFF.

The V call is TRBV19, the J call TRBJ1-1, with D unresolved. Germline V gives CDR1 LNHDA, CDR2 SQIVND (reference sequence). V was trimmed by 9 bases and J by 0 bases, leaving 20 bases between them. The CDR3 spans 16 residues. The CDR3 DNA sequence: TGTGCCAGACTCCCGACGGAAACCTCTATGAACACTGAAGCTTTCTTT. Its translation: CARLPTETSMNTEAFF.

The rearrangement joins TRBV2 to TRBJ1-5, with D possibly being TRBD1 (6 bases). This CDR3 is 15 amino acids long. Germline lookup yields CDR1 SNHLY and CDR2 FYNNEI. V gave up 4 bases and J gave up 3 bases, with 13 bases separating them. DNA of the CDR3: TGTGCCAGCAGTGGGGACACGGTAGTCAATCAGCCCCAGCATTTT. Translated: CASSGDTVVNQPQHF.

This clone was picked up a small number of times. The J gene is TRBJ2-5, the V gene TRBV5-1; D uncertain. There are 11 residues in the CDR3. The V gene lost 0 bases and the J gene lost 3 bases, with 0 bases spanning the gap. The germline V gene has CDR1 SGHRS and CDR2 YFSETQ. The CDR3 here is CASSLEETQYF. The CDR3 DNA is TGCGCCAGCAGCTTGGAAGAGACCCAGTACTTC.

The chain uses TRBV3-1 (or the pseudogene TRBV3-2) and TRBJ2-7, with TRBD2 matching 8 bases. The germline CDR1 and CDR2 sequences are LGHDT and YNNKEL (reference sequence). The CDR3 spans 15 residues. The V segment lost 1 base and the J segment 3 bases; nucleotides outside the gene matches: 5. DNA for the CDR3: TGTGCCAGCAGCCAAGCGGTAGCGGGGAACTACGAGCAGTACTTC. This translates into CASSQAVAGNYEQYF.

The chain carries TRBV5-5 and TRBJ1-6; a possible D gene is TRBD1 (5 bases). Per the germline V gene, CDR1 is SGHKS and CDR2 is YYEKEE (reference sequence). CDR3 length: 14 residues. Trimming stripped 0 bases from V and 10 bases from J, with 11 bases between. CDR3 loop: CASSLEAGNSPLHF. The CDR3 DNA follows: TGTGCCAGCAGCTTGGAGGCAGGGAACTCACCCCTCCACTTT.

This clone was recorded a few times. The chain joins TRBV29-1 to TRBJ2-7; TRBD2 agrees at 14 bases. V shed 5 bases, J shed 6 bases, and the junction held 6 bases outside the gene matches. Germline V gene data show CDR1 as SQVTM and CDR2 as ANQGSEA. The CDR3 length is 14 residues. CDR3 region: CSVTGLAGDGEQYF. The CDR3 DNA reads TGCAGCGTTACGGGACTAGCGGGAGATGGCGAGCAGTACTTC.